What follows are 22 T cell receptor beta chains derived from one specimen sequenced in a study of blood T cells in healthy people across ages. A sample-barcoded 5' primer and a J-beta primer mix were used in a second PCR of about 7 to 11 cycles. TCRdb independently ran MiXCR on the 5' RACE reads; one entry per CDR3 protein. The sample comprises roughly 830,000 distinct CDR3 sequences, about 62% of which are singletons, and 25% to 35% rests with the top ten. Input material: blood. These receptors all stem from a man aged 25-45 years in good health.

This chain joins TRBV10-3 and TRBJ2-5; D unclear. CDR1 ENHRY and CDR2 SYGVKD come from the germline V gene. The CDR3 consists of 13 residues. V lost 2 bases and J 1 base, leaving 5 bases between the germline ends. This CDR3 is CAISEAFQETQYF. DNA for the CDR3: TGTGCCATCAGTGAGGCGTTCCAAGAGACCCAGTACTTC.

The chain couples TRBV2 to TRBJ2-5, with TRBD2 matching over 7 bases. This CDR3 has 15 amino acids. Germline V gene lookup returns CDR1 SNHLY and CDR2 FYNNEI. Trimming removed 3 bases from V and 11 bases from J; junction bases left unmatched: 15. The CDR3 DNA reads TGTGCCAGCAGTGACGGACTAGGGACCGACAATGAGCAGTACTTC. Protein sequence: CASSDGLGTDNEQYF.

This chain links TRBV7-9 with TRBJ1-2, with 7 bases identical to TRBD1. The V gene end was trimmed by 1 base and the J gene end by 4 bases; junction bases not matched to a gene: 18. CDR1 and CDR2 (germline): SEHNR, FQNEAQ (reference sequence). CDR3 length equals 19 residues. CDR3 nucleotide sequence: TGTGCCAGCAGCTTAGGGTTTGTAGCGGCCCCGGGACAGCCCTATGGCTACACCTTC. It specifies CASSLGFVAAPGQPYGYTF.

V is TRBV20-1 and J is TRBJ1-1; tentative D call: TRBD1 (5 bases). This CDR3 contains 14 residues. Germline V gene data show CDR1 as DFQATT and CDR2 as SNEGSKA (reference sequence). Trimming left V 0 bases short and J 4 bases short, with 12 bases between. The CDR3 reads CSARDVGGSTEAFF. CDR3 in DNA: TGCAGTGCTAGAGATGTGGGGGGGAGCACTGAAGCTTTCTTT.

The gene calls are TRBV6-6 and TRBJ2-7; 9 bases align to TRBD1. Trimming removed 4 bases from V and 1 base from J; junction bases left unmatched: 8. The V gene's germline CDR1 is MNHNY and CDR2 SVGAGI (reference sequence). CDR3 size: 16 residues. This CDR3 is CASSSTDRGGSYEQYF. CDR3 sequence (DNA): TGTGCCAGCAGTTCAACCGACAGGGGGGGGTCCTACGAGCAGTACTTC.

CDR3 sequence: CASGTSGGEQFF. CDR3 nucleotide sequence: TGTGCTAGTGGCACTAGCGGGGGCGAGCAGTTCTTC. The gene calls are TRBV12-5 and TRBJ2-1; 11 bases match TRBD2. The length of the CDR3 is 12 residues. Per the germline V gene, CDR1 is LGHNT and CDR2 is FRNRAP. The V gene end was trimmed by 6 bases and the J gene end by 10 bases; junction bases not matched to a gene: 2.

The chain joins TRBV15 to TRBJ2-1; 10 bases are a match to TRBD1. CDR3 size: 17 residues. Germline CDR1 is LNHNV and CDR2 is YYDKDF (reference sequence). The J segment lost 5 bases and the V segment lost 1 base, leaving 8 bases of the junction unmatched. CDR3 sequence: CATSRARPGQGNNEQFF. The CDR3 DNA reads as TGTGCCACCAGCAGAGCCCGACCGGGACAGGGGAACAATGAGCAGTTCTTC.

V gene TRBV6-5 combines with J gene TRBJ2-1, with 7 bases matching TRBD1. Germline V gives CDR1 MNHEY, CDR2 SVGAGI. The CDR3 consists of 15 residues. After removal of 5 bases from V and 4 bases from J, the junction contained 8 bases not matched to a gene. Here the CDR3 DNA reads TGTGCCAGCAGTCGAGGGGACAGAAAGTACAATGAGCAGTTCTTC. Its protein product is CASSRGDRKYNEQFF.

This clonotype has a single count. The chain recombines TRBV24-1 with TRBJ2-3; TRBD1 might be the D (6 bases). Trimming removed 6 bases from V and 4 bases from J, with 19 bases in between. Germline loops: CDR1 KGHDR, CDR2 SFDVKD. This CDR3 has 16 residues. The CDR3 loop is CATSKPGHRGPDTQYF. The CDR3 DNA is TGTGCCACCAGTAAACCGGGACACCGGGGTCCAGATACGCAGTATTTT.

The rearrangement joins TRBV5-1 to TRBJ2-2; D is undetermined. This CDR3 has 14 amino acids. Germline V CDR1 and CDR2: SGHRS, YFSETQ. Trimming pared 0 bases from V and 6 bases from J, leaving 9 bases between. The CDR3 region is CASSLDGPPGELFF. For the CDR3, the DNA is TGCGCCAGCAGCTTGGACGGGCCACCCGGGGAGCTGTTTTTT.

This clonotype was observed a handful of times. V usage is TRBV7-2 and J usage is TRBJ2-3, with D perhaps matching TRBD1 or TRBD2 (6 bases each). V was pared by 6 bases and J by 2 bases, with 15 bases between. The CDR3 is 15 residues long. Germline loops: CDR1 SGHTA, CDR2 FQGNSA. The CDR3 sequence is CASSPRGLYTDTQYF. CDR3 DNA sequence: TGTGCCAGCAGTCCCCGGGGGCTCTACACAGATACGCAGTATTTT.

The V gene is TRBV2, the J gene TRBJ2-5; D is undetermined. Germline CDR1 and CDR2: SNHLY and FYNNEI. This CDR3 region has 14 residues. The ends were cut back, 6 bases at V and 2 bases at J, with 13 bases in the middle. In DNA, the CDR3 is TGTGCCAGCAGGGCCACACTCGGACAAGAGACCCAGTACTTC. Translated: CASRATLGQETQYF.

This rearrangement joins TRBV9 to TRBJ2-1; 9 bases agree with TRBD1. V was pared by 10 bases and J by 0 bases, with 20 bases of the junction left unmatched. This CDR3 region has 19 residues. Per germline, CDR1 SGDLS and CDR2 YYNGEE. The CDR3 reads CAGTGPGTGYQGSYNEQFF. The CDR3 DNA reads as TGTGCCGGCACTGGCCCCGGGACAGGGTACCAGGGCTCCTACAATGAGCAGTTCTTC.

The chain joins TRBV5-1 to TRBJ2-5, with D possibly being TRBD1 (5 bases). The J call is doubtful: the DNA matches TRBJ2-7 better. This CDR3 has 16 amino acids. The germline V gene encodes CDR1 SGHRS and CDR2 YFSETQ. CDR3 nucleotides: TGCGCCAGCAGCTTCACTGCAGGGTCTCCACTCTACGAGCAGTACTTC. Its protein product is CASSFTAGSPLYEQYF.

The chain recombines TRBV25-1 with TRBJ1-2, with 10 bases fitting TRBD1. This CDR3 has 15 residues. Germline CDR1 reads MGHDK; CDR2 reads SYGVNS. V shed 5 bases and J 8 bases; nucleotides not matched to a gene: 11. CDR3 sequence reads: CASSKDRGRLKGYTF. The CDR3 DNA reads as TGTGCCAGCAGTAAAGACAGGGGGCGATTAAAAGGCTACACCTTC.

V and J are TRBV4-2 and TRBJ2-1, with D perhaps matching TRBD1 (5 bases). The germline gives CDR1 LGHNA, CDR2 YNFKEQ. V gave up 4 bases and J gave up 9 bases, with 13 bases separating them. The CDR3 has 13 residues. CDR3 sequence: CASSPRLGAEQFF. In nucleotides, the CDR3 is TGTGCCAGCAGCCCACGACTTGGGGCTGAGCAGTTCTTC.

This chain joins TRBV3-1 and TRBJ2-7; possibly TRBD1 for D (5 bases). This CDR3 comprises 14 residues. The V and J ends lost 1 base and 1 base respectively, with 8 bases between them. CDR1 and CDR2 from the germline V gene are LGHDT and YNNKEL (reference sequence). The CDR3 loop reads CASSQGTQSYEQYF. The CDR3 bases are TGTGCCAGCAGCCAAGGGACACAGTCCTACGAGCAGTACTTC.

This clonotype was observed at least ten times. J is TRBJ2-7 and V is TRBV28; TRBD1 matches at 7 bases. V shed 5 bases, J shed 6 bases, and the junction held 4 bases outside the gene matches. CDR1 is MDHEN, CDR2 SYDVKM, per germline. This CDR3 comprises 12 residues. The CDR3 DNA reads as TGTGCCAGCAGTCTTAACAGGGGCGAGCAGTACTTC. Its protein product is CASSLNRGEQYF.

This clonotype was seen a few times. The chain uses TRBV4-1 and TRBJ2-1; 7 positions agree with TRBD2. Germline lookup yields CDR1 MGHRA and CDR2 YSYEKL. CDR3 length equals 17 residues. V dropped 3 bases and J dropped 2; count of bases not matched to a gene: 10. The CDR3 DNA reads TGCGCCAGCAGCCACCCTTGGGAGGGGAGTCCCTACAATGAGCAGTTCTTC. Protein sequence: CASSHPWEGSPYNEQFF.

The chain links TRBV21-1 to TRBJ2-5; the table assigns TRBD1, which was not confirmed against the DNA. The DNA end is a closer match to TRBJ2-7, so the J assignment may be wrong. TRBV21-1 is a listed pseudogene. This CDR3 region has 15 residues. CDR3: CASSKALRGLDEQYF. The CDR3 DNA is TGTGCCAGCAGCAAAGCGCTCAGGGGGCTCGACGAGCAGTACTTC.

This clonotype came up a few times. This chain connects TRBV7-2 to TRBJ2-7, with D possibly being TRBD1 or TRBD2 (5 bases each). Germline V CDR1 and CDR2: SGHTA, FQGNSA. V lost 5 bases, J lost 4 bases, and 18 bases lay in between. There are 15 residues in the CDR3. CDR3: CASSIHGGPPYEQYF. The CDR3, as DNA: TGTGCCAGCAGCATCCATGGGGGACCACCTTACGAGCAGTACTTC.

The CDR3 nucleotides are TGTGCCAGCCTGCGGGGGGCGGGCACAGATACGCAGTATTTT. Protein sequence: CASLRGAGTDTQYF. The V call is TRBV6-2 or TRBV6-3, the J call TRBJ2-3, with 8 bases that match TRBD2. This CDR3 is built from 14 residues. CDR1 is MNHEY, CDR2 SVGEGT, per germline. V gave up 8 bases and J gave up 1 base; unmatched junction bases: 5.